This T cell receptor beta chain stems from a study of blood T cells in healthy people across ages. V lost 7 bases to trimming and J lost 3 bases, with 13 bases between them. This CDR3 has 13 residues. Healthy Caucasian individuals from Russia aged roughly 6 to 90 were enrolled as donors. Whenever a sample was processed, at least 7 million PBMCs were isolated. It was with a sample-barcoded 5' primer and a J-beta primer mix that a second PCR of roughly 7 to 12 cycles was run. TCRdb processed the 5' RACE reads anew with MiXCR; each CDR3 protein has one entry. In the table there are around 780,000 distinct CDR3 sequences, roughly 24% of which are singletons. This same sample was also taken into another study, of T cells of mothers and their children. That investigation notes: Extracted RNA, in its entirety, went into cDNA synthesis at roughly 1.5 ug per 15 ul. The search for persistent microchimeric T cell clones detected none.

V is TRBV12-3 or TRBV12-4 and J is TRBJ2-7, with D possibly matching TRBD1 (5 bases). What was sequenced was blood. This TCR came from a boy younger than 18 in good health. The CDR3 nucleotides are TGTGCCAGCACGCAAGGGGTTAACTACGAGCAGTACTTC. Amino acid sequence: CASTQGVNYEQYF.